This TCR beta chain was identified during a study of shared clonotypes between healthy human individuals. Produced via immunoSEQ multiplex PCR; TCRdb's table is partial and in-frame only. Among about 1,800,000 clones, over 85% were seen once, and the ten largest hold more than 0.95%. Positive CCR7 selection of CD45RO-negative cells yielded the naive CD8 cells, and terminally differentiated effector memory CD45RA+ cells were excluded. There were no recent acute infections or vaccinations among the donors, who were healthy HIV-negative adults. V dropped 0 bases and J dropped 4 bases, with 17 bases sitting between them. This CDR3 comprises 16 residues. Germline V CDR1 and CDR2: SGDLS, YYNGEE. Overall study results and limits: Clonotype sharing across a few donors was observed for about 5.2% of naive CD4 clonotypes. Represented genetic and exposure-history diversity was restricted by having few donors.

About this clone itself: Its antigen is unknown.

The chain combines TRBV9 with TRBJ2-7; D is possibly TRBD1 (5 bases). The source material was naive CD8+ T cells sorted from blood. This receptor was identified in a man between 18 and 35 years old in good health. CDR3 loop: CASSVADSGLGYEQYF. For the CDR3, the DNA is TGTGCCAGCAGCGTAGCAGATTCAGGGCTGGGGTACGAGCAGTACTTC.